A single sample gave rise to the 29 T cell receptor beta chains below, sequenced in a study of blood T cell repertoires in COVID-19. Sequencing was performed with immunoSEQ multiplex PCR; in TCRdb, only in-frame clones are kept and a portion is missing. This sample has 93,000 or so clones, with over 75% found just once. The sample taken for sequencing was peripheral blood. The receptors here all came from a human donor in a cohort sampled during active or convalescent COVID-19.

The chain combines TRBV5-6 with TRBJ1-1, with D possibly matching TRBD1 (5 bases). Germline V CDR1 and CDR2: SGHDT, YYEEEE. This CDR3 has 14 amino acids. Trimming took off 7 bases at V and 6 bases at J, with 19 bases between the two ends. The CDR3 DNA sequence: TGTGCCAGCTCTGTGTCGGGGGTGGACGCTGAAGCTTTCTTT. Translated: CASSVSGVDAEAFF.

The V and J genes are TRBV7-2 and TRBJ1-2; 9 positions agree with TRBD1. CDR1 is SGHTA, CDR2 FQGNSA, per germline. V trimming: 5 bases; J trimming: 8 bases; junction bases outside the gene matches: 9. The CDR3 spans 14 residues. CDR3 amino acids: CASSPRGQGRGYTF. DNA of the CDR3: TGTGCCAGCAGCCCACGGGGACAGGGTCGCGGCTACACCTTC.

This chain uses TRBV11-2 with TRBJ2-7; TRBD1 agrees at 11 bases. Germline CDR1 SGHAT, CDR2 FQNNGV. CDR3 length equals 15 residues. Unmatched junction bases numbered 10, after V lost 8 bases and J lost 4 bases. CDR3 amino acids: CASLGGGQGEYEQYF. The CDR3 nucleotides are TGTGCCAGCCTGGGAGGGGGACAGGGGGAATACGAGCAGTACTTC.

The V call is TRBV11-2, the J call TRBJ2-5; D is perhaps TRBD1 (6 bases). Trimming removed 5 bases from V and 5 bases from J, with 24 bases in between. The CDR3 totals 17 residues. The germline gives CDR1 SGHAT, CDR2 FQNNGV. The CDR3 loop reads CASSLIGGMVLGETQYF. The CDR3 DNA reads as TGTGCCAGCAGCCTCATTGGGGGCATGGTGCTAGGGGAGACCCAGTACTTC. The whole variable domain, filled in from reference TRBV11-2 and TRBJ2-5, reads EAGVAQSPRYKIIEKRQSVAFWCNPISGHATLYWYQQILGQGPKLLIQFQNNGVVDDSQLPKDRFSAERLKGVDSTLKIQPAKLEDSAVYLCASSLIGGMVLGETQYFGPGTRLLVL.

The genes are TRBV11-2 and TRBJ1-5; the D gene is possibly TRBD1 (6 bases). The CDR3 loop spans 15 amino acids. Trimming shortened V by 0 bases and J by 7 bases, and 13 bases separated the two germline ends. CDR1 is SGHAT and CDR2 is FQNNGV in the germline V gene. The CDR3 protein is CASSLDHRAEQPQHF. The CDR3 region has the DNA TGTGCCAGCAGCTTAGATCACAGGGCCGAGCAGCCCCAGCATTTT.

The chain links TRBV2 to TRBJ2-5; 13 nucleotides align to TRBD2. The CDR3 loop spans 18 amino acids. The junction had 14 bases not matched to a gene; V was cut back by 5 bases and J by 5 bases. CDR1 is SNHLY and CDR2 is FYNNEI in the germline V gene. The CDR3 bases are TGTGCCAGCAGTATAACGCAATTACTAGCGGGGGGGCGTGAGACCCAGTACTTC. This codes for CASSITQLLAGGRETQYF.

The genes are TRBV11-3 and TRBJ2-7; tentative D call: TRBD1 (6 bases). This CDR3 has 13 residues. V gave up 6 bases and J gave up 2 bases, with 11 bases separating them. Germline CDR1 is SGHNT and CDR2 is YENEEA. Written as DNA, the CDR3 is TGTGCCAGCAGATTAACAGGGACCTACGAGCAGTACTTC. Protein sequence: CASRLTGTYEQYF.

In nucleotides, the CDR3 is TGCGCCAGCAGCCAAAATACCGGGACAGGAAGGGAGACCCAGTACTTC. It yields the protein CASSQNTGTGRETQYF. V gene TRBV4-1 combines with J gene TRBJ2-5; 8 positions agree with TRBD1. Trimming removed 2 bases from V and 5 bases from J; junction bases left unmatched: 10. This CDR3 has 16 residues. The germline gives CDR1 MGHRA, CDR2 YSYEKL.

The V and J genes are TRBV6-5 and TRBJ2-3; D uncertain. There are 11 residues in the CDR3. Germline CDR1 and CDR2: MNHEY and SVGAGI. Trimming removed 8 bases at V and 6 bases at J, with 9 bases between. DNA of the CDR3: TGTGCCAGCGGCCGGGTGGATACGCAGTATTTT. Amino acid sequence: CASGRVDTQYF.

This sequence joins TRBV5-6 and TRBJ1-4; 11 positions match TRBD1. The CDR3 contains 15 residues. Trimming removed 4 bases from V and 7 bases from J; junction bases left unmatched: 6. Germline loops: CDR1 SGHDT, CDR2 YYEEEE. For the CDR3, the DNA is TGTGCCAGCAGCCCCTGGACAGGGGGCCGTGAAAAACTGTTTTTT. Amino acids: CASSPWTGGREKLFF.

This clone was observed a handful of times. The CDR3 sequence is CASRTSVYEQYF. The CDR3 DNA sequence: TGTGCCAGCAGAACTAGCGTCTACGAGCAGTACTTC. The chain carries TRBV2 and TRBJ2-7; TRBD2 matches at 7 bases. The CDR3 has 12 residues. CDR1 SNHLY and CDR2 FYNNEI come from the germline V gene. V lost 6 bases and J lost 3; bases outside the gene matches: 2. The full variable domain, its missing parts supplied by reference TRBV2 and TRBJ2-7, is EPEVTQTPSHQVTQMGQEVILRCVPISNHLYFYWYRQILGQKVEFLVSFYNNEISEKSEIFDDQFSVERPDGSNFTLKIRSTKLEDSAMYFCASRTSVYEQYFGPGTRLTVT.

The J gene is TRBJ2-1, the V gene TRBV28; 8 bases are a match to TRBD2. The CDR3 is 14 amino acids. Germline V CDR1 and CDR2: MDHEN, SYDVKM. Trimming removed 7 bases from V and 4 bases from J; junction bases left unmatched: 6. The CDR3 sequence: CASTREGGYNEQFF. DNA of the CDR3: TGTGCCAGCACACGGGAGGGGGGATACAATGAGCAGTTCTTC. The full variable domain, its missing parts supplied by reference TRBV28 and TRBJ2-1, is DVKVTQSSRYLVKRTGEKVFLECVQDMDHENMFWYRQDPGLGLRLIYFSYDVKMKEKGDIPEGYSVSREKKERFSLILESASTNQTSMYLCASTREGGYNEQFFGPGTRLTVL.

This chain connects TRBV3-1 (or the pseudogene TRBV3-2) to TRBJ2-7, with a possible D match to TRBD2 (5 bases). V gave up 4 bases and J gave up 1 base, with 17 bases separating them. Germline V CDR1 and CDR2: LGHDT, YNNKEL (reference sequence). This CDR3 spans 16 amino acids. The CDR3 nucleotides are TGTGCCAGCAGCCTTATGGGTGGTAGAGGGTCCTACGAGCAGTACTTC. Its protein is CASSLMGGRGSYEQYF.

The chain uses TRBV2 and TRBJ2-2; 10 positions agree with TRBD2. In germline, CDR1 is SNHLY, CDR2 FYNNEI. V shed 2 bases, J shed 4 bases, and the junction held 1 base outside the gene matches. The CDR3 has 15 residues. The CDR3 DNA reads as TGTGCCAGCAGTGAAACTAGCGGGATCACCGGGGAGCTGTTTTTT. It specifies CASSETSGITGELFF.

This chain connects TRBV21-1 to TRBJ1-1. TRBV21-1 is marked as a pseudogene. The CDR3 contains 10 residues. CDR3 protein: CASSSLEAFF. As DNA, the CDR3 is TGTGCCAGCAGTTCCCTCGAAGCTTTCTTT.

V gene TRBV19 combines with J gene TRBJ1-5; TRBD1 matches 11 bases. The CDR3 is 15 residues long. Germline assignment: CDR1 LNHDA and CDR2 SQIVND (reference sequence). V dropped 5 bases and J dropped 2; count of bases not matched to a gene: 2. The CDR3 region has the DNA TGTGCCAGTAGTGGGACAGGGGGGGGCAATCAGCCCCAGCATTTT. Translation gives CASSGTGGGNQPQHF.

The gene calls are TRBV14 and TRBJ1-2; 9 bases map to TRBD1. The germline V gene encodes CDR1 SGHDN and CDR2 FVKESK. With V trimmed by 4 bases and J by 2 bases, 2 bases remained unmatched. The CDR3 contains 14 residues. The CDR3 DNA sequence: TGTGCCAGCAGCCGACAGGGGGGCAACTATGGCTACACCTTC. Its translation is CASSRQGGNYGYTF. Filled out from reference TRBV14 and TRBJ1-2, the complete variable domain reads EAGVTQFPSHSVIEKGQTVTLRCDPISGHDNLYWYRRVMGKEIKFLLHFVKESKQDESGMPNNRFLAERTGGTYSTLKVQPAELEDSGVYFCASSRQGGNYGYTFGSGTRLTVV.

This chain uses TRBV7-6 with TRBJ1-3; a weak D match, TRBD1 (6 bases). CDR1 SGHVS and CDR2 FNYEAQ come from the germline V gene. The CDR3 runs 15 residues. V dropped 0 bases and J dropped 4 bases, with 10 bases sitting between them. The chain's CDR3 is CASSLAGTPGNTIYF. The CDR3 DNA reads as TGTGCCAGCAGCTTAGCCGGGACACCAGGAAACACCATATATTTT. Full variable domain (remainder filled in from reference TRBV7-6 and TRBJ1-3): GAGVSQSPRYKVTKRGQDVALRCDPISGHVSLYWYRQALGQGPEFLTYFNYEAQQDKSGLPNDRFSAERPEGSISTLTIQRTEQRDSAMYRCASSLAGTPGNTIYFGEGSWLTVV.

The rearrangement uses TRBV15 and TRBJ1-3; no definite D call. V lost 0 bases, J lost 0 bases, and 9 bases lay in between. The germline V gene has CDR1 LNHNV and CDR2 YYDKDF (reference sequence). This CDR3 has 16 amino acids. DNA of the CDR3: TGTGCCACCAGCAGAGACCTACCTAACTCTGGAAACACCATATATTTT. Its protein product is CATSRDLPNSGNTIYF.

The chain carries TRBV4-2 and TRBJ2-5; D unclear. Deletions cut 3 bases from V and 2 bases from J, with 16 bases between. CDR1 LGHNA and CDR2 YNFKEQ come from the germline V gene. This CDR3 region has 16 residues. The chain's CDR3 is CASSQGWPPDQETQYF. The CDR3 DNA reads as TGTGCCAGCAGCCAGGGCTGGCCCCCTGATCAAGAGACCCAGTACTTC.

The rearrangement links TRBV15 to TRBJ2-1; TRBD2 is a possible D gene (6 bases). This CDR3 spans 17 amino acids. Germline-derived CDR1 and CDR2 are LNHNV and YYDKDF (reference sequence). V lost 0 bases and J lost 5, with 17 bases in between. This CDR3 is CATSRDWPRSGNNEQFF. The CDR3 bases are TGTGCCACCAGCAGAGATTGGCCCCGTAGCGGAAACAATGAGCAGTTCTTC.

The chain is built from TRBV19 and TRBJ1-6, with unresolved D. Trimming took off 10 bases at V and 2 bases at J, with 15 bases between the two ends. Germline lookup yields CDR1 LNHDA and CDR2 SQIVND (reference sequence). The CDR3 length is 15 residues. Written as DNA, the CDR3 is TGTGCCACCCGAGGGAGTACGACCTATAATTCACCCCTCCACTTT. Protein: CATRGSTTYNSPLHF.

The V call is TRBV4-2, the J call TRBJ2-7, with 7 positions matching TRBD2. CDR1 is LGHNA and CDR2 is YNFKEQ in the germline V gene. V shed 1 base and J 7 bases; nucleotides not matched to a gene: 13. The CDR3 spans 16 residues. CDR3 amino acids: CASSQVGGGDLKEQYF. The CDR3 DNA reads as TGTGCCAGCAGCCAAGTCGGCGGGGGTGACCTGAAGGAGCAGTACTTC.

The CDR3 reads CASRPPGGTEAFF. The DNA for the CDR3 is TGTGCCAGCAGGCCACCGGGGGGCACTGAAGCTTTCTTT. The chain recombines TRBV12-3 or TRBV12-4 with TRBJ1-1, with D possibly being TRBD1 (5 bases). Deletions cut 6 bases from V and 4 bases from J, with 12 bases between. This CDR3 region has 13 residues.

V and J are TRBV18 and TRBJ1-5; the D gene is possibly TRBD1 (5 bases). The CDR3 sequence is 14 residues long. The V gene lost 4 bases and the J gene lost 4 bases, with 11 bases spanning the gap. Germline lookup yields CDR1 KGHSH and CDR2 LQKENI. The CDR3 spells CASSLTGSNQPQHF. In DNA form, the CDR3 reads TGTGCCAGCTCACTTACAGGTTCTAATCAGCCCCAGCATTTT.

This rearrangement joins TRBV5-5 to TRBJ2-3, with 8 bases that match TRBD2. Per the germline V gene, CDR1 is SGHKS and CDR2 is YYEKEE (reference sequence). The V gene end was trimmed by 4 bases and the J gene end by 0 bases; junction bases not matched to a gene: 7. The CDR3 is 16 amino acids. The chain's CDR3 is CASSTGTRPSTDTQYF. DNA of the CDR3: TGTGCCAGCAGCACAGGGACTAGGCCTAGCACAGATACGCAGTATTTT.

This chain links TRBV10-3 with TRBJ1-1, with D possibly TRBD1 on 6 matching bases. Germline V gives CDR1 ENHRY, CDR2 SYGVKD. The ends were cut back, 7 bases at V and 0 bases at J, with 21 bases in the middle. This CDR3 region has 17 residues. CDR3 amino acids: CAITRDLGGGMNTEAFF. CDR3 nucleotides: TGTGCCATCACCAGAGATTTGGGGGGGGGCATGAACACTGAAGCTTTCTTT.

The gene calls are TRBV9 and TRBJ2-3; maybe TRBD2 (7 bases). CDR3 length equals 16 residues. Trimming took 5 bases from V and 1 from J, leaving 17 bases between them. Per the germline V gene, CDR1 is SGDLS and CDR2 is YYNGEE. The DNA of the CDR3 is TGTGCCAGCAGTCTCTTCGCGGGGGCTGGCACAGATACGCAGTATTTT. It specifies CASSLFAGAGTDTQYF.

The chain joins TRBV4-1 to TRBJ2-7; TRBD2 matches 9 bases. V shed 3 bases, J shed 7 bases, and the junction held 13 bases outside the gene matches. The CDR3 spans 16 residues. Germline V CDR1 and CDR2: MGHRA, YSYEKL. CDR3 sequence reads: CASSQFSGSGGREQYF. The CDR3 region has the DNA TGCGCCAGCAGCCAGTTTTCGGGTAGCGGGGGTAGGGAGCAGTACTTC.